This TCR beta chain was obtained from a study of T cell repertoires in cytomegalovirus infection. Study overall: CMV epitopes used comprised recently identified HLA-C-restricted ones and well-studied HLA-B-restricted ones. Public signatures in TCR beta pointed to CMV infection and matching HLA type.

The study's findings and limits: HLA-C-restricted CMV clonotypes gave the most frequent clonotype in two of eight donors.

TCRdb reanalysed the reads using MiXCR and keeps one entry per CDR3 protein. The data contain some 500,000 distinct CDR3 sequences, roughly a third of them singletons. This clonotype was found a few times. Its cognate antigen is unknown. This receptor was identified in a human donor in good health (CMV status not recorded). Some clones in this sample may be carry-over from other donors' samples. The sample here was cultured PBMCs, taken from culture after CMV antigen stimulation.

CDR3: CASSLTAGAGEKLFF. The CDR3 region has the DNA TGTGCCAGCAGCCTAACGGCGGGGGCTGGTGAAAAACTGTTTTTT. The rearrangement joins TRBV7-6 to TRBJ1-4; maybe TRBD1 (6 bases). V dropped 5 bases and J dropped 7 bases, with 17 bases sitting between them. The V gene's germline CDR1 is SGHVS and CDR2 FNYEAQ. The CDR3 covers 15 residues.